The rows below give T cell receptor beta chains drawn from one sample of a study of cytomegalovirus exposure and HLA in healthy donors. Produced via immunoSEQ multiplex PCR; TCRdb's table is partial and in-frame only. The data show about 250,000 clones, around nine tenths seen once. The sample taken for sequencing was PBMCs. The receptors were gathered from a man between 18 and 35 years old in good health and CMV-seronegative. Each CDR3 is given with its conserved first and last residue.

cdr3_length j_call v_call cdr3_aa
14 TRBJ2-4 TRBV7-6 CASSPSLDGDIQYF
14 TRBJ2-7 TRBV11-2 CASSLHTGTYEQYF
13 TRBJ1-2 TRBV28 CASSLTGNYGYTF
16 TRBJ2-1 TRBV7-2 CASSRRTSGSYNEQFF
12 TRBJ1-1 TRBV7-2 CASSPSGSEAFF
17 TRBJ2-2 TRBV5-1 CASAGDPARLNTGELFF
13 TRBJ2-5 TRBV14 CAHSGGAQETQYF
17 TRBJ2-1 TRBV27 CASSLIAGGTGMNEQFF
16 TRBJ1-5 TRBV11-2 CASSFGAGVGDQPQHF
14 TRBJ1-1 TRBV6-5 CASSYSGLNTEAFF
15 TRBJ2-5 TRBV5-1 CASSNGAQEGETQYF
13 TRBJ2-7 TRBV14 CASSQVVVQEQYF
17 TRBJ2-2 TRBV4-3 CASRQTLGGEYTGELFF
15 TRBJ2-2 TRBV4-1 CASSLGSGNTGELFF
15 TRBJ2-1 TRBV4-1 CASSQEDRVGGEQFF
15 TRBJ1-6 TRBV6-6 CASSREPVYNSPLHF
15 TRBJ2-1 TRBV6-1 CASSGIGGSYNEQFF
16 TRBJ2-7 TRBV7-2 CASSLRAGGQNYEQYF
14 TRBJ1-4 TRBV5-1 CASRPGQINEKLFF
15 TRBJ2-7 TRBV5-1 CASSYSHRDKYEQYF
14 TRBJ2-7 TRBV6-6 CASSYSSPAYEQYF
16 TRBJ2-5 TRBV7-6 CASSPRGGFGQETQYF
16 TRBJ2-3 TRBV5-1 CASSFRLAGTTDTQYF
17 TRBJ2-7 TRBV7-2 CASSLGFGGGSTYEQYF
15 TRBJ1-4 TRBV5-1 CASSPGWQGDEKLFF
13 TRBJ1-2 TRBV30 CAWLLAGNYGYTF
13 TRBJ1-1 TRBV6-5 CASSYGQGAGAFF
12 TRBJ2-1 TRBV5-1 CASRGTGYEQFF
13 TRBJ1-2 TRBV4-1 CASSQLGGFGYTF
16 TRBJ2-3 TRBV7-3 CASSPPPGQGPDTQYF
15 TRBJ1-2 TRBV28 CASNYPGTANYGYTF
17 TRBJ2-3 TRBV15 CATSKTLGLANTDTQYF
16 TRBJ2-7 TRBV28 CASSPTLRDRQYEQYF
15 TRBJ2-2 TRBV10-3 CAISEGAGGTGELFF
14 TRBJ1-2 TRBV11-2 CASSLGTEKYGYTF
13 TRBJ1-5 TRBV5-1 CASSLTVNQPQHF
14 TRBJ2-7 TRBV9 CASSARLLATEQYF
15 TRBJ1-2 TRBV28 CASSLSGGVNYGYTF
13 TRBJ1-1 TRBV19 CASSMDVRTEAFF
11 TRBJ2-7 TRBV11-2 CASSLHKEQYF
16 TRBJ2-7 TRBV7-9 CASSSWGLKRSYEQYF
16 TRBJ2-2 TRBV4-3 CASSQGAGVNTGELFF
15 TRBJ1-1 TRBV18 CASSPTPGQDLQSFF
17 TRBJ1-5 TRBV23-1 CASSQWTGVNCNQPQHF
12 TRBJ2-3 TRBV7-2 CASGQGTDTQYF
15 TRBJ2-7 TRBV6-1 CASSDPGQGSYEQYF
13 TRBJ2-3 TRBV28 CASSKGGTDTQYF
13 TRBJ2-5 TRBV6-1 CASSVGETETQYF
15 TRBJ2-5 TRBV5-1 CASSYSGSDQETQYF
12 TRBJ1-1 TRBV29-1 CSGQGWGTEAFF
16 TRBJ2-3 TRBV25-1 CASSEYGAGEADTQYF
15 TRBJ2-7 TRBV6-5 CASSYGGQGADEQYF
14 TRBJ2-1 TRBV6-5 CASSERQGYNEQFF
11 TRBJ2-7 TRBV6-5 CASMGPDGIGF
13 TRBJ1-2 TRBV5-6 CASSFIGGDGYTF
16 TRBJ2-4 TRBV27 CASSADRVGVKNIQYF
18 TRBJ2-5 TRBV7-8 CASSLELWREGPQETQYF
13 TRBJ2-7 TRBV19 CASSIARTYEQYF
16 TRBJ2-1 TRBV9 CASSVDGTGTLGEQFF